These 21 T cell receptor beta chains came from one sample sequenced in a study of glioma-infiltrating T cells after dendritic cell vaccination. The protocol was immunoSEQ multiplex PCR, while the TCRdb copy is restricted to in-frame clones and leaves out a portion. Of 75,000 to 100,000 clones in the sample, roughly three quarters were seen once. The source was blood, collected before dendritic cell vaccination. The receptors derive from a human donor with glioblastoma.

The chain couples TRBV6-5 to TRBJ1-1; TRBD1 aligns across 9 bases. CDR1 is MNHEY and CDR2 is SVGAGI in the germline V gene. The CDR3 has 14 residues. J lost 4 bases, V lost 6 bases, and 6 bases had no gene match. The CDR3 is CASRADRGFTEAFF. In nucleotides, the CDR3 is TGTGCCAGCAGAGCTGACAGGGGGTTCACTGAAGCTTTCTTT.

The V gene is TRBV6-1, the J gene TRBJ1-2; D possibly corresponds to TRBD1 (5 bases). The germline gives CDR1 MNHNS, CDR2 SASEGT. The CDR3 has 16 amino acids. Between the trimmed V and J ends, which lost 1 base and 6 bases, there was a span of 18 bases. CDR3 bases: TGTGCCAGCAGTGAAGGTTGGGGGGTCTTAGGGGATGGCTACACCTTC. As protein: CASSEGWGVLGDGYTF.

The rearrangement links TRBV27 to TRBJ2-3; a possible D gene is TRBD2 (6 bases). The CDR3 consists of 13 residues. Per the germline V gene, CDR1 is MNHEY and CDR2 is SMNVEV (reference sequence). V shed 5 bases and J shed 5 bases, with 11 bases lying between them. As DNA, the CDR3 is TGTGCCAGCAGTGTGACGGGAGAAGATACGCAGTATTTT. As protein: CASSVTGEDTQYF.

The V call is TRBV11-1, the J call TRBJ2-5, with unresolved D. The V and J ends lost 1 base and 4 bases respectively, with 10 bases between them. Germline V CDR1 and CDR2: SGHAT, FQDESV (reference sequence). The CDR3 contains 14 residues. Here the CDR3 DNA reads TGTGCCAGCAGCTTAGAATCTCCCGGAGAGACCCAGTACTTC. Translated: CASSLESPGETQYF.

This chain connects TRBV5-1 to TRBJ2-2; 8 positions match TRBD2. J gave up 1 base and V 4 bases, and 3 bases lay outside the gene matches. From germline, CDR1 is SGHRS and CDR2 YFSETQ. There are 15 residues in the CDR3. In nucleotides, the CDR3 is TGCGCCAGCAGCGTCGGGGGGGGGAACACCGGGGAGCTGTTTTTT. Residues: CASSVGGGNTGELFF.

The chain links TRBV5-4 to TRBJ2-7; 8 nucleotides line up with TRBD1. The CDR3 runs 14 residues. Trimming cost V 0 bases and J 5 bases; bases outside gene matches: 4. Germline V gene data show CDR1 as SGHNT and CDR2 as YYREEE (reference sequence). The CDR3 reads CASSLAGGRNEQYF. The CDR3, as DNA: TGTGCCAGCAGCTTGGCAGGGGGCAGGAACGAGCAGTACTTC.

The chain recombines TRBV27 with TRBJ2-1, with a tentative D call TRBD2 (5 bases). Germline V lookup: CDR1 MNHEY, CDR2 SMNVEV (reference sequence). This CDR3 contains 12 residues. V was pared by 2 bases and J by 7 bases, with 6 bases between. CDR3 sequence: CASSLVANEQFF. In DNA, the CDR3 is TGTGCCAGCAGTTTAGTAGCGAATGAGCAGTTCTTC.

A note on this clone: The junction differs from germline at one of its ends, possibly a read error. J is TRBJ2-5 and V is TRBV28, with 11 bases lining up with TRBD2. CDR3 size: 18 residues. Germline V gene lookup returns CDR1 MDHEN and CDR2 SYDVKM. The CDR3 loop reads CATSSGRVNPFNWETQYF. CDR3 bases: TGTGCCACCAGTAGCGGGAGGGTAAACCCCTTCAATTGGGAGACCCAGTACTTC.

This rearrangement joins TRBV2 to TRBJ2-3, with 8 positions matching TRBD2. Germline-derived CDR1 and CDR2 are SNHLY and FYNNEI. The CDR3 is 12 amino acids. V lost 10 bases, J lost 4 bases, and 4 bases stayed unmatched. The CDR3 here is CAIRRGADTQYF. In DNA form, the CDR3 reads TGTGCCATTCGGCGGGGGGCAGATACGCAGTATTTT.

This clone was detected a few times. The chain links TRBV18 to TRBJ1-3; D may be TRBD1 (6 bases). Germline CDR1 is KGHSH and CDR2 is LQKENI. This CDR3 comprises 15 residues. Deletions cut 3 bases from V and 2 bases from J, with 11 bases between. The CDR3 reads CASSPTGQTGNTIYF. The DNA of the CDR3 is TGTGCCAGCTCACCGACAGGCCAGACTGGAAACACCATATATTTT.

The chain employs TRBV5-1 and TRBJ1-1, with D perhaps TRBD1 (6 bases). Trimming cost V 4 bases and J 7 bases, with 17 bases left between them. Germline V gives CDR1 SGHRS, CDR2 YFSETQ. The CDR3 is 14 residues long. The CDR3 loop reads CASSQNRASYEAFF. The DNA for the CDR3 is TGCGCCAGCAGCCAAAACAGGGCCTCATATGAAGCTTTCTTT.

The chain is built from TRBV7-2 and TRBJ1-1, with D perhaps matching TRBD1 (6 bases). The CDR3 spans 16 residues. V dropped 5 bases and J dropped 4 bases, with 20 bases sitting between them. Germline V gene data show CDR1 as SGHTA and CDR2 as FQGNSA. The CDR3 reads CASSPTPRGWGTEAFF. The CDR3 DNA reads TGTGCCAGCAGCCCGACCCCCAGGGGATGGGGCACTGAAGCTTTCTTT.

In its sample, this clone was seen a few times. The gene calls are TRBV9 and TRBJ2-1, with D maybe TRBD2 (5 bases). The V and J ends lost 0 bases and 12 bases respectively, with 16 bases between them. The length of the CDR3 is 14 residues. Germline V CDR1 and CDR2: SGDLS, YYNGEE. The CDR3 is CASSVALGLAGQFF. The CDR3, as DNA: TGTGCCAGCAGCGTAGCTCTCGGGCTCGCGGGGCAGTTCTTC.

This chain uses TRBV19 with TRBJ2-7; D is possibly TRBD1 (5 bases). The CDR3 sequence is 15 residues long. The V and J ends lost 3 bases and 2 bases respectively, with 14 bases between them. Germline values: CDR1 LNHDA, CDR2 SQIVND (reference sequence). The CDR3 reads CASSIGGWTTYEQYF. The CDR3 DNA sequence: TGTGCCAGTAGTATCGGCGGATGGACAACCTACGAGCAGTACTTC.

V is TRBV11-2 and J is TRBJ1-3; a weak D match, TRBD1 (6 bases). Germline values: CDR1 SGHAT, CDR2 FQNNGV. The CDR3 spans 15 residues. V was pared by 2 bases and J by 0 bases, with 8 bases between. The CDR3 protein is CASSLPGASGNTIYF. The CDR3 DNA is TGTGCCAGCAGCTTACCAGGGGCCTCTGGAAACACCATATATTTT.

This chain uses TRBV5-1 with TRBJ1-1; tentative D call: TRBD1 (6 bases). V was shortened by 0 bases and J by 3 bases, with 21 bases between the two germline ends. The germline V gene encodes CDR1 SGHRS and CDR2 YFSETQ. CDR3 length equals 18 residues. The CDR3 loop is CASSLGQAVAHMDTEAFF. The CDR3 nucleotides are TGCGCCAGCAGCTTGGGACAGGCGGTAGCACACATGGACACTGAAGCTTTCTTT.

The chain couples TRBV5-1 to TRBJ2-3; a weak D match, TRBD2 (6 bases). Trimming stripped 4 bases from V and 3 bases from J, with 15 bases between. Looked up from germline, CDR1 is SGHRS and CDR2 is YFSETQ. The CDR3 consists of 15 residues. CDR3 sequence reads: CASSPLGGMTDTQYF. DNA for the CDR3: TGCGCCAGCAGCCCGCTGGGCGGGATGACAGATACGCAGTATTTT.

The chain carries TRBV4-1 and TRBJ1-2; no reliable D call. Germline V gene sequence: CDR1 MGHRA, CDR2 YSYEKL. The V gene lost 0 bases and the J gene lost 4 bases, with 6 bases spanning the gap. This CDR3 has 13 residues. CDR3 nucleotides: TGCGCCAGCAGCCAAGACGGAGTCTATGGCTACACCTTC. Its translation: CASSQDGVYGYTF.

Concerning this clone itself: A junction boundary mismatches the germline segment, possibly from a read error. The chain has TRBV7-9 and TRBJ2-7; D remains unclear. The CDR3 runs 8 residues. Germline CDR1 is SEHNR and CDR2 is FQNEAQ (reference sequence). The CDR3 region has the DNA TGTGCCAGCAGCTCACTGAACTTC. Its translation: CASSSLNF.

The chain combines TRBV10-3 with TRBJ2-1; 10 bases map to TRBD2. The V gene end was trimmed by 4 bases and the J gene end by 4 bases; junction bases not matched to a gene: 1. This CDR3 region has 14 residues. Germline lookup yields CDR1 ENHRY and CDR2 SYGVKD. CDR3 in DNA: TGTGCCATCAGTGCAGCGGGAGGGTACAATGAGCAGTTCTTC. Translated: CAISAAGGYNEQFF.

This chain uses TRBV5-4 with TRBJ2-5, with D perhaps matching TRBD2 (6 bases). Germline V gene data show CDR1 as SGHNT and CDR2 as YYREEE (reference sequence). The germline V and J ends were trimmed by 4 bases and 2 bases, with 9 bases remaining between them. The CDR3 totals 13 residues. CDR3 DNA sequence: TGTGCCAGCAGCACTGGACTACAAGAGACCCAGTACTTC. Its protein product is CASSTGLQETQYF.